One T cell receptor beta chain is described in this entry. As yet, its antigen is unknown. This CDR3 has 16 residues. CDR1 and CDR2 (germline): SGHRS, YFSETQ. The V and J ends lost 2 bases and 5 bases, in that order; junction bases with no gene match: 7. This sample was taken from a study of cytomegalovirus exposure and HLA in healthy donors. The PCR made use of 60 Vbeta and 13 Jbeta primers. Sequencing was performed with immunoSEQ multiplex PCR; in TCRdb, only in-frame clones are kept and a portion is missing. The table shows over 150,000 clones, with over 80% occurring only once. General observations from the study: Later on, a genetic analysis was performed. It linked a missense variant in DCLRE1C with V- and J-gene trimming of TCR beta. The authors later found most CMV-associated TCR beta chains appeared HLA-restricted.

The genes are TRBV5-1 and TRBJ2-2; 9 bases align to TRBD2. The sequence derives from a human donor in good health. Sequencing was carried out using PBMCs. In nucleotides, the CDR3 is TGCGCCAGCAGCTTCTGGACTAGCGAATCAACCGGGGAGCTGTTTTTT. It codes for CASSFWTSESTGELFF.